The clone carrying this TCR beta chain was counted many times. The junction had 12 bases not matched to a gene; V was cut back by 6 bases and J by 5 bases. CDR1 is MDHEN, CDR2 SYDVKM, per germline. CDR3 length equals 15 residues. The data stem from a study of blood T cells in healthy people across ages. A J-beta primer mix and a sample-barcoded 5' primer were used in a second PCR of about 7 to 12 cycles. TCRdb fed the 5' RACE reads into MiXCR, producing one record per CDR3 protein. Among hundreds of thousands of distinct CDR3 sequences listed, about 34% were seen once. The chain recombines TRBV28 with TRBJ1-2; 7 nucleotides agree with TRBD1. The sequenced sample was blood. This receptor was obtained from a woman of 80 years or more in good health. The DNA of the CDR3 is TGTGCCAGCAGGCCCTCCGGAGGGGGCAGATATGGCTACACCTTC. It encodes CASRPSGGGRYGYTF.